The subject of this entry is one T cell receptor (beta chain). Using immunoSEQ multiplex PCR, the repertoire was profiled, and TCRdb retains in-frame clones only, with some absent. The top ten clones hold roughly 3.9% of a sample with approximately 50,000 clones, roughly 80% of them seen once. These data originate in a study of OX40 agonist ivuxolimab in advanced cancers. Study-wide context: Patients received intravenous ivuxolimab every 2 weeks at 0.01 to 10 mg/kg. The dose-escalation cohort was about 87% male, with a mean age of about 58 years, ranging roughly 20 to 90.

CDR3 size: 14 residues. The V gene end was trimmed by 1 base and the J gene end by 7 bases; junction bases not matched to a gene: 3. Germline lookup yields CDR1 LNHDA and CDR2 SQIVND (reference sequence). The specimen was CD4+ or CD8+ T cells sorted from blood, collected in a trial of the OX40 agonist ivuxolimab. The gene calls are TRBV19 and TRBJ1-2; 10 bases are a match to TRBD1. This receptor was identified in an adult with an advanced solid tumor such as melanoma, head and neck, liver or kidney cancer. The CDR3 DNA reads TGTGCCAGTAGTATAGTGGGACAGGGGACTGGCTACACCTTC. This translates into CASSIVGQGTGYTF. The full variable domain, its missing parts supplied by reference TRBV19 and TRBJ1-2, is DGGITQSPKYLFRKEGQNVTLSCEQNLNHDAMYWYRQDPGQGLRLIYYSQIVNDFQKGDIAEGYSVSREKKESFPLTVTSAQKNPTAFYLCASSIVGQGTGYTFGSGTRLTVV.